This T cell receptor (beta chain) emerged from a study of blood T cell repertoires in COVID-19. Measured with immunoSEQ multiplex PCR; TCRdb has only the in-frame clones, and not every one. The sample has about 350,000 clones, approximately 89% seen once. Trimming pared 2 bases from V and 7 bases from J, leaving 14 bases between. Looked up from germline, CDR1 is LGHDT and CDR2 is YNNKEL (reference sequence). This CDR3 is 14 amino acids long. Sequences were obtained from PBMCs or T cells enriched from blood (not recorded which). The V call is TRBV3-1 (or the pseudogene TRBV3-2), the J call TRBJ1-2; D gene unclear. The TCR originated in a woman in her twenties or thirties who had recovered from COVID-19. CDR3 amino acids: CASSQSARGFGYTF. As DNA, the CDR3 is TGTGCCAGCAGCCAAAGCGCCAGAGGGTTTGGCTACACCTTC.